This T cell receptor beta chain comes out of a study of blood T cell repertoires in COVID-19. Study as a whole: Italy, Spain and the United States were the sources of the convalescent and acute COVID-19 samples. Sample material is recorded as cDNA or gDNA derived from T cells, B-cell-depleted T cells, or PBMCs.

Those enrolled, adults aged 18 to 89 years, came from fewer than 25 US areas. Donors were grouped by their self-reported clinical history. This CDR3 comprises 14 residues. Germline CDR1 reads GTSNPN; CDR2 reads SVGIG (reference sequence). V lost 0 bases and J lost 3, with 12 bases in between. Repertoires were generated with immunoSEQ multiplex PCR, while TCRdb's copy carries only in-frame clones and drops some. The sample lists about 380,000 clones; more than 70% were seen once. The TCR comes from a woman between 18 and 30 years old who had recovered from COVID-19. V usage is TRBV30 and J usage is TRBJ2-7, with D perhaps TRBD1 (6 bases). Source material: PBMCs or T cells enriched from blood (not recorded which). In nucleotides, the CDR3 is TGTGCCTGGAGTGTTGGGGGCAGCCTCTACGAGCAGTACTTC. It specifies CAWSVGGSLYEQYF.